The 30 T cell receptor beta chains in this list originate from one sample, sequenced in a study of blood T cell repertoires in COVID-19. Profiled with immunoSEQ multiplex PCR; TCRdb holds only in-frame clones, not every one. This table has under 150,000 clones, 85% to 90% appearing once. The sample comprised PBMCs or T cells enriched from blood (not recorded which). These receptors were taken from a woman in her twenties or thirties with acute COVID-19.

This clone was counted once. V gene TRBV7-9 combines with J gene TRBJ1-4; perhaps TRBD1 as D (5 bases). Germline V gene sequence: CDR1 SEHNR, CDR2 FQNEAQ (reference sequence). The CDR3 runs 17 residues. Trimming took 4 bases from V and 2 from J, leaving 17 bases between them. This CDR3 reads CASSSRRQLSTNEKLFF. CDR3 DNA: TGTGCCAGCAGCTCACGTAGACAGCTTAGCACTAATGAAAAACTGTTTTTT.

The V gene is TRBV19, the J gene TRBJ1-2; TRBD1 agrees at 7 bases. After removal of 4 bases from V and 4 bases from J, the junction contained 12 bases not matched to a gene. The germline CDR1 and CDR2 sequences are LNHDA and SQIVND (reference sequence). The CDR3 is made up of 16 amino acids. CDR3 region: CASSKATGTSGYGYTF. The CDR3 DNA reads TGTGCCAGTAGTAAGGCGACAGGGACTTCTGGCTATGGCTACACCTTC.

The V call is TRBV20-1, the J call TRBJ1-5; 7 bases match TRBD1. Germline loops: CDR1 DFQATT, CDR2 SNEGSKA (reference sequence). This CDR3 is built from 12 residues. V lost 3 bases, J lost 6 bases, and 2 bases stayed unmatched. As DNA, the CDR3 is TGCAGTGCTAGTGCAGGGGGTCAGCCCCAGCATTTT. This sequence encodes CSASAGGQPQHF.

The gene calls are TRBV9 and TRBJ1-3, with 10 bases identical to TRBD1. V gave up 0 bases and J gave up 3 bases; unmatched junction bases: 9. The CDR3 sequence is 18 residues long. Germline lookup yields CDR1 SGDLS and CDR2 YYNGEE. The CDR3 sequence is CASSVEGGQGSFGNTIYF. CDR3 DNA sequence: TGTGCCAGCAGCGTAGAGGGGGGACAGGGGTCTTTTGGAAACACCATATATTTT.

This clone was seen just once. One end of the junction fails to match germline, which may point to a read error. This chain connects TRBV6-5 to TRBJ2-3; 8 bases map to TRBD2. CDR3 length equals 12 residues. Germline values: CDR1 MNHEY, CDR2 SVGAGI. CDR3 amino acids: CASRLAGGPPNF. In DNA form, the CDR3 reads TGTGCCAGCAGACTCGCGGGAGGACCCCCGAATTTT.

The J gene is TRBJ2-5, the V gene TRBV6-2 or TRBV6-3; weak D call: TRBD1 (7 bases). Trimming removed 7 bases from V and 10 bases from J, with 31 bases in between. CDR3 length equals 17 residues. CDR1 MNHEY and CDR2 SVGEGT come from the germline V gene. The CDR3 reads CASTPNVGTTRQGGQYF. CDR3 in DNA: TGTGCCAGCACCCCCAACGTCGGCACCACGAGACAGGGAGGCCAGTACTTC.

The J gene is TRBJ1-6, the V gene TRBV7-4; TRBD1 aligns across 7 bases. Germline V CDR1 and CDR2: SGHVT, SQSDAQ. The CDR3 loop spans 16 amino acids. J gave up 6 bases and V 2 bases, and 7 bases lay outside the gene matches. As DNA, the CDR3 is TGTGCCAGCAGCTTATCCGGGACAGCGCTTAATTCACCCCTCCACTTT. Its protein is CASSLSGTALNSPLHF.

The V call is TRBV2, the J call TRBJ1-5; D may be TRBD1 (6 bases). The CDR3 runs to 15 residues. The V gene lost 5 bases and the J gene lost 1 base, with 12 bases spanning the gap. CDR1 and CDR2 from the germline V gene are SNHLY and FYNNEI. The CDR3 is CASSSPGTSNQPQHF. CDR3 nucleotide sequence: TGTGCCAGCAGTAGTCCCGGGACAAGCAATCAGCCCCAGCATTTT. The whole variable domain, remainder taken from reference TRBV2 and TRBJ1-5, is EPEVTQTPSHQVTQMGQEVILRCVPISNHLYFYWYRQILGQKVEFLVSFYNNEISEKSEIFDDQFSVERPDGSNFTLKIRSTKLEDSAMYFCASSSPGTSNQPQHFGDGTRLSIL.

The table lists this clone with a count of one. This sequence joins TRBV5-1 and TRBJ1-1; 12 bases are a match to TRBD1. CDR1 SGHRS and CDR2 YFSETQ come from the germline V gene. Trimming took 4 bases from V and 3 from J; bases not matched to a gene: 4. The CDR3 runs 15 residues. As DNA, the CDR3 is TGCGCCAGCAGCACCGGGACAGGGGGCTACACTGAAGCTTTCTTT. As protein: CASSTGTGGYTEAFF. Supplemented by reference TRBV5-1 and TRBJ1-1, the full variable domain reads KAGVTQTPRYLIKTRGQQVTLSCSPISGHRSVSWYQQTPGQGLQFLFEYFSETQRNKGNFPGRFSGRQFSNSRSEMNVSTLELGDSALYLCASSTGTGGYTEAFFGQGTRLTVV.

This clone was found once. The V gene is TRBV6-5, the J gene TRBJ2-7; D unclear. The V end lost 2 bases, the J end lost 3 bases, and 11 bases lay between the germline ends. From germline, CDR1 is MNHEY and CDR2 SVGAGI. CDR3 length: 14 residues. CDR3 sequence: CASSYARGYYEQYF. CDR3 in DNA: TGTGCCAGCAGTTACGCCAGAGGCTACTACGAGCAGTACTTC.

V gene TRBV7-3 combines with J gene TRBJ2-5; D may be TRBD1 (5 bases). Germline V gene lookup returns CDR1 SGHTA and CDR2 FQGTGA. The V gene lost 0 bases and the J gene lost 3 bases, with 8 bases spanning the gap. The CDR3 consists of 14 residues. The DNA of the CDR3 is TGTGCCAGCAGCTTAACAGGGGTCGAAGAGACCCAGTACTTC. Protein: CASSLTGVEETQYF.

V gene TRBV5-1 combines with J gene TRBJ2-2; a possible D gene is TRBD2 (6 bases). V was cut by 4 bases and J by 2 bases, with 18 bases left in between. Germline CDR1 reads SGHRS; CDR2 reads YFSETQ. The CDR3 covers 17 residues. The DNA of the CDR3 is TGCGCCAGCAGCCCTGGACGCGGGGCGAGTAACACCGGGGAGCTGTTTTTT. Its translation: CASSPGRGASNTGELFF.

The rearrangement joins TRBV2 to TRBJ1-1; no reliable D call. The CDR3 extends over 13 amino acids. Between the trimmed V and J ends, which lost 7 bases and 2 bases, there was a span of 11 bases. From germline, CDR1 is SNHLY and CDR2 FYNNEI. The CDR3: CASKMEGNTEAFF. Written as DNA, the CDR3 is TGTGCCAGCAAAATGGAGGGTAACACTGAAGCTTTCTTT.

For the CDR3, the DNA is TGCGCCAGCAGCCAAGATTTGGCGGGAGAGGACAATGAGCAGTTCTTC. Translated, it gives CASSQDLAGEDNEQFF. The chain has TRBV4-1 and TRBJ2-1, with 7 positions matching TRBD2. CDR3 size: 16 residues. From germline, CDR1 is MGHRA and CDR2 YSYEKL. The V and J ends lost 0 bases and 5 bases, in that order; junction bases with no gene match: 7.

The chain joins TRBV27 to TRBJ2-2; 10 nucleotides agree with TRBD2. There are 17 residues in the CDR3. Per the germline V gene, CDR1 is MNHEY and CDR2 is SMNVEV (reference sequence). The V and J ends lost 2 bases and 6 bases, in that order; junction bases with no gene match: 9. The CDR3 sequence: CASSLHRLAGASGELFF. The DNA for the CDR3 is TGTGCCAGCAGTTTACATCGGCTAGCGGGAGCATCCGGGGAGCTGTTTTTT.

This rearrangement joins TRBV7-2 to TRBJ2-3; D unresolved. V was cut by 2 bases and J by 0 bases, with 9 bases left in between. This CDR3 region has 15 residues. Germline assignment: CDR1 SGHTA and CDR2 FQGNSA. CDR3 DNA: TGTGCCAGCAGCTTATTTGCTACTAGCACAGATACGCAGTATTTT. Translation: CASSLFATSTDTQYF. Filled out from reference TRBV7-2 and TRBJ2-3, the complete variable domain reads GAGVSQSPSNKVTEKGKDVELRCDPISGHTALYWYRQSLGQGLEFLIYFQGNSAPDKSGLPSDRFSAERTGGSVSTLTIQRTQQEDSAVYLCASSLFATSTDTQYFGPGTRLTVL.

The count of this clone is one. The CDR3 reads CASSLGGQTWATQYF. In DNA, the CDR3 is TGTGCCAGCAGCTTAGGGGGACAGACCTGGGCGACCCAGTACTTC. This rearrangement joins TRBV7-6 to TRBJ2-5, with 7 nucleotides matching TRBD1. Germline CDR1 and CDR2: SGHVS and FNYEAQ. The J segment lost 7 bases and the V segment lost 1 base, leaving 9 bases of the junction unmatched. The CDR3 has 15 residues.

This rearrangement joins TRBV19 to TRBJ1-3, with 7 bases that match TRBD1. Unmatched junction bases numbered 4, after V lost 1 base and J lost 4 bases. Germline V gives CDR1 LNHDA, CDR2 SQIVND (reference sequence). This CDR3 is built from 15 residues. CDR3 coding DNA: TGTGCCAGTAGTATAGGTGGGACAGCCGGAAACACCATATATTTT. This sequence encodes CASSIGGTAGNTIYF.

The chain links TRBV7-2 to TRBJ2-1; TRBD2 matches at 9 bases. The ends lost 1 base at V and 7 bases at J; junction bases unmatched: 14. The CDR3 runs to 18 residues. Germline V gene data show CDR1 as SGHTA and CDR2 as FQGNSA. In DNA, the CDR3 is TGTGCCAGCAGCTTAGTACCCCCCTGGCGGGAGGGGCAAAATGAGCAGTTCTTC. Encoded protein: CASSLVPPWREGQNEQFF.

The chain carries TRBV6-2 or TRBV6-3 and TRBJ2-7; 8 nucleotides match TRBD1. The CDR3 contains 13 residues. Germline V gene lookup returns CDR1 MNHEY and CDR2 SVGEGT. V was clipped by 2 bases and J by 3 bases; unmatched bases: 0. Here the CDR3 DNA reads TGTGCCAGCAGTTACGACAGGGGCTACGAGCAGTACTTC. Protein sequence: CASSYDRGYEQYF.

This chain uses TRBV7-9 with TRBJ2-7; D remains ambiguous. V gave up 1 base and J gave up 7 bases, with 11 bases separating them. The CDR3 is 13 amino acids. The V gene's germline CDR1 is SEHNR and CDR2 FQNEAQ (reference sequence). CDR3 sequence reads: CASSLDGPLEQYF. DNA of the CDR3: TGTGCCAGCAGCTTAGATGGCCCCCTGGAGCAGTACTTC.

This clone was found once. The chain joins TRBV7-2 to TRBJ1-2, with 7 bases aligning to TRBD1. Trimming cost V 5 bases and J 4 bases; bases outside gene matches: 13. Germline lookup yields CDR1 SGHTA and CDR2 FQGNSA. The CDR3 totals 16 residues. CDR3 residues: CASSMLQGQLGYGYTF. The CDR3 DNA is TGTGCCAGCAGCATGCTCCAGGGACAGCTGGGCTATGGCTACACCTTC.

The gene calls are TRBV15 and TRBJ2-3, with TRBD1 identical over 8 bases. This CDR3 has 14 amino acids. Germline assignment: CDR1 LNHNV and CDR2 YYDKDF (reference sequence). With V trimmed by 5 bases and J by 4 bases, 5 bases remained unmatched. The CDR3 bases are TGTGCCACCAGCGGTTCACAGGGGGCAGATACGCAGTATTTT. It encodes CATSGSQGADTQYF.

This chain joins TRBV12-3 or TRBV12-4 and TRBJ2-1; D remains ambiguous. V was clipped by 2 bases and J by 5 bases, with 7 bases between them. The CDR3 spans 13 residues. CDR3 protein: CASSLSVHNEQFF. The CDR3 DNA reads TGTGCCAGCAGTTTATCAGTACACAATGAGCAGTTCTTC.

This sequence joins TRBV9 and TRBJ2-1; D remains unclear. Germline CDR1 is SGDLS and CDR2 is YYNGEE. V lost 4 bases and J lost 5, with 7 bases in between. The CDR3 is made up of 12 amino acids. CDR3 bases: TGTGCCAGCAGCCCCTTTCACAATGAGCAGTTCTTC. Its protein is CASSPFHNEQFF.

On this clone itself: Within the sample, other DNA sequences also encode this same CDR3. The J gene is TRBJ1-2, the V gene TRBV28, with D tentatively TRBD1 (5 bases). The CDR3 covers 12 residues. V was cut by 2 bases and J by 5 bases, with 6 bases left in between. Germline V gene lookup returns CDR1 MDHEN and CDR2 SYDVKM. CDR3 coding DNA: TGTGCCAGCAGTTTACGGGGGTATGGCTACACCTTC. Translated, it gives CASSLRGYGYTF.

The gene calls are TRBV21-1 and TRBJ2-3; TRBD2 was called by the table and not checked on the DNA. TRBV21-1 is labeled a pseudogene. This CDR3 region has 13 residues. The CDR3 here is CASLAGNTDTQYF. The CDR3 DNA is TGTGCCAGTTTAGCGGGCAACACAGATACGCAGTATTTT.

The rearrangement joins TRBV2 to TRBJ1-1; D is undetermined. The germline V gene encodes CDR1 SNHLY and CDR2 FYNNEI. The CDR3 is 13 amino acids. V was shortened by 5 bases and J by 5 bases, with 12 bases between the two germline ends. CDR3 DNA sequence: TGTGCCAGCAGTCCCCCAGGAGGGACTGAAGCTTTCTTT. It codes for CASSPPGGTEAFF.

This clone has only one observation. J is TRBJ2-5 and V is TRBV12-3 or TRBV12-4; the D gene is possibly TRBD2 (6 bases). The CDR3 runs 13 residues. Trimming cost V 6 bases and J 1 base, with 9 bases left between them. The CDR3 coding sequence is TGTGCCAGCAGGTCGGGACTCCAAGAGACCCAGTACTTC. As protein: CASRSGLQETQYF.

The CDR3 DNA reads TGTGCCAGCAGGAAGGGGGGGGCTAGCGGGGCCCAGGAGCAGTTCTTC. It yields the protein CASRKGGASGAQEQFF. The rearrangement links TRBV28 to TRBJ2-1, with TRBD2 matching over 9 bases. Germline V CDR1 and CDR2: MDHEN, SYDVKM. There are 16 residues in the CDR3. Trimming removed 6 bases from V and 10 bases from J; junction bases left unmatched: 16.